What follows is one T cell receptor (beta chain) and its context. These data come from a study of blood T cell repertoires in COVID-19. For the study at large: In each case, the material was cDNA or gDNA derived from T cells, B-cell-depleted T cells, or PBMCs.

TCRdb's copy holds only in-frame clones and misses some; the assay was immunoSEQ multiplex PCR. The table has 210,000 or so clones, around 82% seen once. CDR3 length: 14 residues. With 4 bases removed from V and 6 bases from J, the gap between germline ends came to 14 bases. The germline gives CDR1 SGDLS, CDR2 YYNGEE. Participants spanned ages about 18 to 95 years and resided in 24 US areas. Membership in each cohort depended on participant-reported clinical history. The chain couples TRBV9 to TRBJ1-5, with D maybe TRBD1 (5 bases). The sequenced sample consisted of PBMCs or T cells enriched from blood (not recorded which). This receptor was taken from a man younger than 45 with acute COVID-19. Written as DNA, the CDR3 is TGTGCCAGCAGCTTTCTGGGGGGAAGTCAGCCCCAGCATTTT. Encoded protein: CASSFLGGSQPQHF.